This passage covers 21 T cell receptor beta chains from one sample sequenced in a study of identical twins. MiXCR was run by TCRdb on the 5' RACE reads, yielding one entry per CDR3 protein. The repertoire holds 1,800,000 or so distinct CDR3 sequences, with more than 30% as singletons. What was sequenced was cord blood. The receptors originated from a newborn girl in good health.

The V call is TRBV29-1, the J call TRBJ2-1; 11 bases match TRBD2. The assigned J gene may be wrong: the sequence end matches TRBJ2-7 better. This CDR3 contains 15 residues. Germline CDR1 SQVTM, CDR2 ANQGSEA. CDR3 protein: CSVALAGGLYNEQYF. As DNA, the CDR3 is TGCAGCGTTGCCCTAGCGGGGGGCCTCTACAATGAGCAGTACTTC.

In this sample, this clonotype turned up many times. This rearrangement joins TRBV4-1 to TRBJ2-1, with 15 bases identical to TRBD2. V lost 2 bases, J lost 5 bases, and 10 bases stayed unmatched. The CDR3 consists of 19 residues. From germline, CDR1 is MGHRA and CDR2 YSYEKL. CDR3 coding DNA: TGCGCCAGCAGCCAACTGTGGACTAGCGGGAGGGCGGTACACAATGAGCAGTTCTTC. This gives the protein CASSQLWTSGRAVHNEQFF.

CDR3 protein: CASSVGSGAYHEQFF. CDR3 bases: TGTGCCAGCAGCGTAGGTAGCGGAGCTTACCATGAGCAGTTCTTC. The chain carries TRBV9 and TRBJ2-1; possible D gene TRBD2, 6 bases. This CDR3 spans 15 amino acids. The germline V gene encodes CDR1 SGDLS and CDR2 YYNGEE. Trimming cost V 0 bases and J 8 bases, with 15 bases left between them.

In this sample, this clonotype turned up many times. V is TRBV12-3 or TRBV12-4 and J is TRBJ1-2; D is unclear. This CDR3 has 15 residues. With 5 bases removed from V and 1 base from J, the gap between germline ends came to 14 bases. The CDR3 DNA follows: TGTGCCAGCAGTCCTCGGGTGGTCCTTAACTATGGCTACACCTTC. This gives the protein CASSPRVVLNYGYTF.

V usage is TRBV7-2 and J usage is TRBJ2-6; 8 nucleotides align to TRBD1. Germline lookup yields CDR1 SGHTA and CDR2 FQGNSA. CDR3 length: 16 amino acids. The trim removed 5 bases at V and 4 bases at J, leaving 7 bases unmatched. CDR3 region: CASSARQGTGANVLTF. The CDR3 nucleotides read TGTGCCAGCAGCGCCCGACAGGGGACCGGGGCCAACGTCCTGACTTTC.

Only a few counts were recorded for this clonotype. The CDR3 DNA follows: TGCAGTGCTAGAGATCTTCTGGACAGGGGGCCTAATCAGGGGGAAAAACTGTTTTTT. Its protein product is CSARDLLDRGPNQGEKLFF. This chain connects TRBV20-1 to TRBJ1-4; 11 bases fit TRBD1. CDR1 is DFQATT and CDR2 is SNEGSKA in the germline V gene (reference sequence). V lost 0 bases and J lost 8; bases outside the gene matches: 17. The CDR3 extends over 19 amino acids.

The chain recombines TRBV28 with TRBJ2-4; TRBD1 or TRBD2 may be the D gene (5 bases each). Trimming shortened V by 7 bases and J by 6 bases, and 19 bases separated the two germline ends. This CDR3 is built from 15 residues. In germline, CDR1 is MDHEN, CDR2 SYDVKM. This CDR3 is CASTLRPGAGNIQYF. In DNA form, the CDR3 reads TGTGCCAGCACCCTTCGGCCCGGGGCGGGAAACATTCAGTACTTC.

This clonotype was counted only a few times. The rearrangement joins TRBV7-9 to TRBJ2-1; D might be TRBD1 (5 bases). Trimming removed 5 bases at V and 4 bases at J, with 9 bases between. Germline V CDR1 and CDR2: SEHNR, FQNEAQ (reference sequence). This CDR3 region has 13 residues. The CDR3 loop is CASSGRQYNEQFF. The CDR3 nucleotides are TGTGCCAGCAGCGGTCGACAGTACAATGAGCAGTTCTTC. The full variable domain, its missing parts supplied by reference TRBV7-9 and TRBJ2-1, is DTGVSQNPRHKITKRGQNVTFRCDPISEHNRLYWYRQTLGQGPEFLTYFQNEAQLEKSRLLSDRFSAERPKGSFSTLEIQRTEQGDSAMYLCASSGRQYNEQFFGPGTRLTVL.

The V gene is TRBV4-1, the J gene TRBJ2-2; D gene ambiguous. The CDR3 totals 16 residues. Germline CDR1 reads MGHRA; CDR2 reads YSYEKL. V lost 0 bases and J 6 bases, leaving 14 bases between the germline ends. The chain's CDR3 is CASSQELGSRPGELFF. The CDR3 nucleotides are TGCGCCAGCAGCCAAGAGTTGGGGTCCCGCCCCGGGGAGCTGTTTTTT.

This clonotype has a handful of counts. Germline and junction disagree at one end, which may indicate a read error. V is TRBV7-7 and J is TRBJ2-3; D possibly corresponds to TRBD2 (5 bases). Germline CDR1 SSHAT, CDR2 FNYEAQ (reference sequence). The CDR3 is 18 residues long. The CDR3 is CASSPLVAFRTSTDTQYF. In nucleotides, the CDR3 is TGTGCTAGCAGCCCCCTTGTCGCGTTCCGGACTAGCACAGATACGCAGTATTTT.

V usage is TRBV10-2 and J usage is TRBJ2-7, with D tentatively TRBD1 or TRBD2 (6 bases each). The V and J ends lost 8 bases and 4 bases respectively, with 15 bases between them. Germline CDR1 is WSHSY and CDR2 is SAAADI. This CDR3 has 13 amino acids. CDR3 sequence (DNA): TGCGCCAGCTGGCTGGGGGCGGGGTACGAGCAGTACTTC. This codes for CASWLGAGYEQYF.

This clonotype showed up just once. The chain links TRBV21-1 to TRBJ2-1. TRBV21-1 is annotated as a pseudogene. The CDR3 covers 13 residues. CDR3 sequence reads: CASRRRIVDEQFF. The CDR3 nucleotides read TGTGCCAGCCGCCGACGTATAGTTGATGAGCAGTTCTTC.

The V call is TRBV7-9, the J call TRBJ2-1; no reliable D call. Germline assignment: CDR1 SEHNR and CDR2 FQNEAQ (reference sequence). The CDR3 extends over 14 amino acids. V was pared by 5 bases and J by 8 bases, with 16 bases between. CDR3 in amino acids: CASSQRTLIHEQFF. CDR3 nucleotide sequence: TGTGCCAGCAGCCAACGGACCCTCATCCATGAGCAGTTCTTC.

This chain links TRBV5-1 with TRBJ2-7; TRBD1 agrees at 10 bases. The junction had 11 bases not matched to a gene; V was cut back by 9 bases and J by 5 bases. Looked up from germline, CDR1 is SGHRS and CDR2 is YFSETQ. The CDR3 length is 14 residues. The DNA for the CDR3 is TGCGCCACCTCGCCCGGGACAGGGGTTGACGAGCAGTACTTC. Amino acid sequence: CATSPGTGVDEQYF.

J is TRBJ2-1 and V is TRBV5-1; TRBD2 matches 11 bases. Judging by the DNA end, TRBJ2-7 fits better; the J call may be wrong. CDR3 length: 18 residues. Per the germline V gene, CDR1 is SGHRS and CDR2 is YFSETQ. This CDR3 reads CASSLVTSGGLAYNEQYF. DNA for the CDR3: TGCGCCAGCAGCTTGGTCACTAGCGGGGGACTGGCCTACAATGAGCAGTACTTC.

The chain joins TRBV14 to TRBJ2-3; perhaps TRBD1 as D (6 bases). Between the trimmed V and J ends, which lost 7 bases and 2 bases, there was a span of 19 bases. The germline CDR1 and CDR2 sequences are SGHDN and FVKESK. CDR3 length: 16 residues. The CDR3 coding sequence is TGTGCCAGCAAGGATTCTAGGGGGTCAGTCACAGATACGCAGTATTTT. Encoded protein: CASKDSRGSVTDTQYF. Based on the CDR3 plus reference TRBV14 and TRBJ2-3, the full variable domain is EAGVTQFPSHSVIEKGQTVTLRCDPISGHDNLYWYRRVMGKEIKFLLHFVKESKQDESGMPNNRFLAERTGGTYSTLKVQPAELEDSGVYFCASKDSRGSVTDTQYFGPGTRLTVL.

The rearrangement joins TRBV10-2 to TRBJ1-1; 8 nucleotides align to TRBD1. The CDR3 is 15 residues long. The ends lost 3 bases at V and 5 bases at J; junction bases unmatched: 8. Germline V gives CDR1 WSHSY, CDR2 SAAADI. This CDR3 is CASSEAGGLRTEAFF. In DNA form, the CDR3 reads TGCGCCAGCAGTGAAGCAGGGGGCCTAAGAACTGAAGCTTTCTTT.

The chain carries TRBV27 and TRBJ2-7, with TRBD1 matching 7 bases. The length of the CDR3 is 16 residues. Germline V CDR1 and CDR2: MNHEY, SMNVEV (reference sequence). J lost 0 bases, V lost 2 bases, and 7 bases had no gene match. The CDR3 nucleotides read TGTGCCAGCAGTTTAAGCTGGGACAGCGGCTCCTACGAGCAGTACTTC. The encoded protein is CASSLSWDSGSYEQYF.

The V gene is TRBV10-1, the J gene TRBJ2-3; TRBD2 agrees at 12 bases. Losses at the gene ends were 2 bases for V and 6 bases for J; bases not matched to a gene: 9. The V gene's germline CDR1 is WNHNN and CDR2 SYGVQD (reference sequence). This CDR3 spans 17 amino acids. CDR3 nucleotide sequence: TGCGCCAGCAGTGAGGGTGAGACTAGCGGGGGAACGGATACGCAGTATTTT. Amino acid sequence: CASSEGETSGGTDTQYF.

With respect to this clonotype: Germline is not matched at one junction end, which may reflect a read error. V usage is TRBV5-1 and J usage is TRBJ1-5; TRBD1 matches 12 bases. In germline, CDR1 is SGHRS, CDR2 YFSETQ. There are 20 residues in the CDR3. The CDR3 loop reads CASSPPTGQGATFSDQPQHF. The CDR3 nucleotides are TGCGCCAGCAGCCCGCCGACGGGACAGGGGGCGACTTTTAGCGATCAGCCCCAGCATTTT.

The rearrangement joins TRBV20-1 to TRBJ2-4, with TRBD1 as a possible D gene (6 bases). Germline-derived CDR1 and CDR2 are DFQATT and SNEGSKA (reference sequence). This CDR3 region has 15 residues. V gave up 5 bases and J gave up 0 bases, with 14 bases separating them. The CDR3, as DNA: TGCAGTGCTCCCGCGGACAGCCGAGCCAAAAACATTCAGTACTTC. Amino acids: CSAPADSRAKNIQYF.